This entry describes one T cell receptor beta chain. This sample stems from a study of chemoradiotherapy in HPV16-positive cancers. Over chemoradiotherapy, repertoires were sampled more than once. Using immunoSEQ multiplex PCR, the repertoire was profiled, and TCRdb retains in-frame clones only, with some absent. Here the sample spans about 32,000 clones, roughly 88% being singletons. Trimming stripped 1 base from V and 0 bases from J, with 6 bases between. Germline V lookup: CDR1 SEHNR, CDR2 FQNEAQ (reference sequence). The CDR3 totals 14 residues. Sample: blood, taken from a patient who underwent chemoradiotherapy. This chain joins TRBV7-9 and TRBJ1-1, with D possibly TRBD1 on 5 matching bases. The TCR was taken from a human donor with HPV-associated anogenital cancer. The CDR3 loop reads CASSLGQMNTEAFF. The CDR3 coding sequence is TGTGCCAGCAGCTTAGGACAGATGAACACTGAAGCTTTCTTT.